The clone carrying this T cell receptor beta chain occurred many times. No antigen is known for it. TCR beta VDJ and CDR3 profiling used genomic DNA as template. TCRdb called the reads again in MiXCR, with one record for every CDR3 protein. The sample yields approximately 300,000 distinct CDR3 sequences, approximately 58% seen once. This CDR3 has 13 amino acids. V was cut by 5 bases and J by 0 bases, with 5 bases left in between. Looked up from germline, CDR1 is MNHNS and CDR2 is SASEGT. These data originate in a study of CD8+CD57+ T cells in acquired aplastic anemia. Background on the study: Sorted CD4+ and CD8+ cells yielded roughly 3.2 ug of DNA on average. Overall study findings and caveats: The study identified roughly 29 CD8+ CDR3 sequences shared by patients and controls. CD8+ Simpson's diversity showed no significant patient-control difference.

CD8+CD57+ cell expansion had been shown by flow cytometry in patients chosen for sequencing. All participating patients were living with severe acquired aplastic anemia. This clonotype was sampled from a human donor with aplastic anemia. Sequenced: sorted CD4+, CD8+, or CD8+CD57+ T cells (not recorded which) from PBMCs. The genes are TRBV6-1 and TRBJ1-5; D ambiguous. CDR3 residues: CASSTDSNQPQHF. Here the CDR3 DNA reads TGTGCCAGCAGTACAGATAGCAATCAGCCCCAGCATTTT.